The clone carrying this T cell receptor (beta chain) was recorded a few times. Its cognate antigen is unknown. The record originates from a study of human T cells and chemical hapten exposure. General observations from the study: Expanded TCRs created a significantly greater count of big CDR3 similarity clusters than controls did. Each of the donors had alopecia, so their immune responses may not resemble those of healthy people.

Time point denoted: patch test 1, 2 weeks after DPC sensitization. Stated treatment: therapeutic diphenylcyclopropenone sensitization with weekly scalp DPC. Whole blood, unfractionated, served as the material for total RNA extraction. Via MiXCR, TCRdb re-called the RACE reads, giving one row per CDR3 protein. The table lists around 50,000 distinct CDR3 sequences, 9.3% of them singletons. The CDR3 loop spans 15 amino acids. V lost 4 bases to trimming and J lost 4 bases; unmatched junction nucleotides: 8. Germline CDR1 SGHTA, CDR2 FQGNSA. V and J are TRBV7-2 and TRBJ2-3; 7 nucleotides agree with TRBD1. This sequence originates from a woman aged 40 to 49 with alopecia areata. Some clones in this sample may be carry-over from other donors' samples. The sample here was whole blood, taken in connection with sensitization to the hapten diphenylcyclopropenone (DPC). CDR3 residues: CASSSDRAPPDTQYF. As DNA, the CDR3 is TGTGCCAGCAGCTCTGACAGGGCCCCCCCAGATACGCAGTATTTT.